This TCR beta chain was captured by sequencing in a study of control samples from healthy donors and cancer patients. Germline lookup yields CDR1 SGHTA and CDR2 FQGNSA. The CDR3 contains 18 residues. V shed 4 bases and J shed 0 bases, with 19 bases lying between them. Clones were read by immunoSEQ multiplex PCR, and TCRdb kept only the in-frame ones, dropping some. The profile covers about 100,000 clones, with approximately 80% appearing a single time and 6.5% taken by the ten largest. The sample taken for sequencing was blood. The receptor's source is a man between 18 and 35 years old in good health. The rearrangement uses TRBV7-2 and TRBJ2-4; possibly TRBD1 or TRBD2 for D (5 bases each). CDR3 protein: CASSSGTNLNLAKNIQYF. CDR3 coding DNA: TGTGCCAGCAGCTCCGGGACCAACCTAAATCTAGCCAAAAACATTCAGTACTTC.